The clone carrying this T cell receptor (beta chain) was detected many times. Antigen: not known. The germline gives CDR1 SQVTM, CDR2 ANQGSEA. The germline V and J ends were trimmed by 8 bases and 1 base, with 8 bases remaining between them. This CDR3 region has 11 residues. A single record per CDR3 protein comes from TCRdb applying MiXCR to the 5' RACE reads. The table shows hundreds of thousands of distinct CDR3 sequences, with roughly 7.1% occurring only once. The entry originates in a study of identical twins. Broader study findings: For out-of-frame alpha sequences shared by twins, low generation probability was in excess.

These data are also associated with another study on yellow fever vaccine responses in identical twins.

The sequenced sample was PBMCs. The TCR comes from a woman between 18 and 29 years old in good health. This chain links TRBV29-1 with TRBJ2-5, with D maybe TRBD1 (5 bases). The CDR3 sequence is CSKTVQETQYF. CDR3 bases: TGCAGCAAGACAGTCCAAGAGACCCAGTACTTC.